This TCR beta chain was obtained from a study of long-term antiretroviral therapy in people with HIV. Regarding the study as a whole: Clonotypes expanded prior to ART showed repertoire dominance at all sampled time points.

A remark on this clone: The antigen is undetermined.

Running of the v3.0 immunoSEQ assay took place at survey level. TCRdb's table, derived via immunoSEQ multiplex PCR, lists solely in-frame clones and lacks some. This table has approximately 17,000 clones, approximately 81% appearing once. Trimming took 5 bases from V and 0 from J; bases not matched to a gene: 8. Germline CDR1 reads WSHSY; CDR2 reads SAAADI. The CDR3 sequence is 17 residues long. The sample in question was unsorted PBMCs, obtained about 1.3 years before starting antiretroviral therapy. This receptor was identified in a young man with HIV. This rearrangement joins TRBV10-2 to TRBJ2-2; 8 nucleotides align to TRBD1. The DNA for the CDR3 is TGCGCCAGCAGTCCGGGACAGGCGAACGCGAACACCGGGGAGCTGTTTTTT. As protein: CASSPGQANANTGELFF.